The 30 T cell receptor beta chains below all came from one sample that was sequenced in a study of tumor and adjacent non-tumor tissue in lung cancer. TCRbeta libraries were built with three rounds of nested PCR, modified from ARM-PCR. TCRdb used MiXCR to reprocess the multiplex PCR reads, holding one entry per CDR3 protein. The sample records about 100,000 distinct CDR3 sequences, 65% being singletons. This sample's RNA came from whole unsorted tissue. The normal lung tissue was taken more than 3 cm from the tumor edge. The sample was distant non-tumor lung tissue. The source of these receptors is a young man with non-small cell lung cancer.

This sequence joins TRBV20-1 and TRBJ2-7, with D possibly being TRBD1 (7 bases). CDR1 is DFQATT, CDR2 SNEGSKA, per germline (reference sequence). Between the trimmed V and J ends, which lost 4 bases and 2 bases, there was a span of 12 bases. This CDR3 has 13 amino acids. The CDR3 sequence: CSATSRGAYEQYF. Here the CDR3 DNA reads TGCAGTGCTACTAGCAGGGGGGCCTACGAGCAGTACTTC.

With regard to this clonotype: Because it lacks the conserved phenylalanine or tryptophan at the end, this CDR3 is likely a read error. The chain links TRBV29-1 to TRBJ2-3; TRBD1 aligns across 8 bases. Germline values: CDR1 SQVTM, CDR2 ANQGSEA. With V trimmed by 6 bases and J by 2 bases, 10 bases remained unmatched. The CDR3 extends over 15 amino acids. In DNA, the CDR3 is TGCAGCGTCGCCACCTGGACAGGGTCCACAGATACGCAGTATTCT. Translation: CSVATWTGSTDTQYS.

CDR3 amino acids: CASSSRRLAGYGRYF. CDR3 sequence (DNA): TGTGCCAGCAGCTCCCGACGGCTAGCGGGCTACGGGCGGTACTTC. The chain has TRBV11-2 and TRBJ2-7, with 8 bases identical to TRBD2. The CDR3 spans 15 residues. V lost 4 bases and J lost 12; bases outside the gene matches: 17. Germline V gives CDR1 SGHAT, CDR2 FQNNGV.

The table lists this clonotype with a few counts. This may come from a read error, since a much larger clone is one base off. The V and J genes are TRBV20-1 and TRBJ2-7, with TRBD1 matching 12 bases. The CDR3 is 14 amino acids. With 4 bases clipped from V and 5 bases from J, the junction kept 6 bases outside the gene matches. Germline V CDR1 and CDR2: DFQATT, SNEGSKA (reference sequence). As DNA, the CDR3 is TGCAGTGCTACTCCCGGGACAGGGGGCAACGAGCAGTACTTC. Encoded protein: CSATPGTGGNEQYF.

As for this clonotype: The conserved phenylalanine or tryptophan normally closing the CDR3 is absent here, so this likely arose from a read error. The J gene is TRBJ2-7, the V gene TRBV20-1; TRBD2 might be the D (5 bases). V was cut by 6 bases and J by 3 bases, with 18 bases left in between. CDR3 length equals 14 residues. Per germline, CDR1 DFQATT and CDR2 SNEGSKA (reference sequence). The CDR3 DNA reads as TGCAGTGCCCCCGCAGAGGGAACGGACTACGAGCAGTACCTC. Amino acid sequence: CSAPAEGTDYEQYL.

This clonotype was seen many times. DNA for the CDR3: TGCGCCAGCAGCCAGGGGAGGGGCGCCTACAATGAGCAGTTCTTC. It codes for CASSQGRGAYNEQFF. The rearrangement uses TRBV4-3 and TRBJ2-1, with 7 bases aligning to TRBD2. The CDR3 consists of 15 residues. The germline V gene has CDR1 LGHNA and CDR2 YSLEER. With 3 bases clipped from V and 2 bases from J, the junction kept 4 bases outside the gene matches.

As regards this clonotype: Mismatch with germline at one junction end may stem from a read error. The CDR3 reads CASRNTRMVSSYGQCF. The CDR3 DNA reads TGTGCCAGCAGGAATACGAGGATGGTTAGCTCCTACGGGCAGTGCTTC. The chain recombines TRBV6-5 with TRBJ2-7; no definite D call. Germline loops: CDR1 MNHEY, CDR2 SVGAGI. The CDR3 is made up of 16 amino acids.

This clonotype was seen a few times. The chain has TRBV24-1 and TRBJ2-2; D remains ambiguous. The CDR3 spans 16 residues. Per the germline V gene, CDR1 is KGHDR and CDR2 is SFDVKD. With 3 bases removed from V and 9 bases from J, the gap between germline ends came to 19 bases. CDR3 bases: TGTGCCACCAGTGATCGGGCAGGTGATGAACGTCGGGAGCTGTTTTTT. Amino acid sequence: CATSDRAGDERRELFF.

This clonotype was detected only once. The junction departs from germline at one end; a sequencing error may be responsible. This sequence joins TRBV30 and TRBJ2-6, with D perhaps TRBD1 or TRBD2 (5 bases each). There are 15 residues in the CDR3. CDR1 is GTSNPN, CDR2 SVGIG, per germline (reference sequence). As DNA, the CDR3 is TGTGCCTGGAGTCGAGGGACCTCTGGGACCAACGTCCTGACTTTC. It specifies CAWSRGTSGTNVLTF.

This clonotype was detected once. At one end, the junction sequence differs from germline, possibly due to a read error. The chain carries TRBV20-1 and TRBJ2-2; a weak D match, TRBD2 (6 bases). CDR1 and CDR2 from the germline V gene are DFQATT and SNEGSKA (reference sequence). This CDR3 comprises 16 residues. CDR3 DNA: TGCAGTACTAGAGATCCGGGGAGGTCTGGGGCCGGGGAGCTGTTTTTT. This codes for CSTRDPGRSGAGELFF.

A single count supports this clonotype. The V and J genes are TRBV28 and TRBJ1-1; D is unresolved. Trimming cost V 10 bases and J 0 bases, with 12 bases left between them. This CDR3 contains 13 residues. Germline loops: CDR1 MDHEN, CDR2 SYDVKM. As DNA, the CDR3 is TGTGCCACCGAGGACGCTATGAACACTGAAGCTTTCTTT. It specifies CATEDAMNTEAFF.

Of note for this clonotype: A read error may explain this, as a much larger clone is one base away. The rearrangement links TRBV6-1 to TRBJ1-2, with D possibly being TRBD1 (6 bases). The CDR3 is 15 residues long. CDR1 is MNHNS and CDR2 is SASEGT in the germline V gene. CDR3 residues: CASSEFGGRINGYAF. CDR3 nucleotide sequence: TGTGCCAGCAGTGAATTTGGGGGGCGGATTAATGGCTACGCCTTC.

A word on this clonotype: At one end, the junction sequence differs from germline, possibly due to a read error. This chain uses TRBV11-2 with TRBJ2-5; 15 positions match TRBD2. Germline CDR1 reads SGHAT; CDR2 reads FQNNGV. This CDR3 comprises 19 residues. The CDR3 DNA reads TGTACCAGCAGCAGGAGAACGGGACTAGCGGGGGGTTTGGTAGAGACCCAGTATTTC. Protein: CTSSRRTGLAGGLVETQYF.

Comments on this clonotype: A junction end diverges from the germline sequence, so it may reflect a read error. The chain employs TRBV20-1 and TRBJ2-1; D possibly matches TRBD1 or TRBD2 (5 bases each). There are 16 residues in the CDR3. Germline CDR1 DFQATT, CDR2 SNEGSKA (reference sequence). The chain's CDR3 is CNARSRRAMGDNEQFF. The CDR3 region has the DNA TGCAATGCTAGATCGCGACGGGCTATGGGGGACAATGAGCAGTTCTTC.

The table lists this clonotype with a few counts. This may stem from a read error, because a much larger clone lies one nucleotide away. The chain is built from TRBV12-5 and TRBJ2-3; possible D gene TRBD2, 5 bases. CDR1 and CDR2 from the germline V gene are LGHNT and FRNRAP. The CDR3 consists of 15 residues. CDR3 residues: CASGSVAGNTNTQYF. The CDR3 DNA follows: TGTGCTAGTGGTTCCGTCGCCGGGAACACAAATACGCAGTATTTT.

On this clonotype itself: This may be a read error: a much more frequent sequence differs by one nucleotide. The rearrangement joins TRBV6-1 to TRBJ2-2, with TRBD2 identical over 7 bases. This CDR3 comprises 15 residues. V trimming: 3 bases; J trimming: 6 bases; junction bases outside the gene matches: 7. The germline V gene encodes CDR1 MNHNS and CDR2 SASEGT. Here the CDR3 DNA reads TGTGCCAGCAGTGACCCTAGCGGATACCCCGGGGAGCTGTTTTTT. It specifies CASSDPSGYPGELFF.

Worth noting for this clonotype: The junction does not match germline at one end; this may be a read error. The chain couples TRBV6-5 to TRBJ2-5, with TRBD1 as a possible D gene (5 bases). Germline assignment: CDR1 MNHEY and CDR2 SVGAGI. The CDR3 is made up of 14 amino acids. CDR3 sequence: CANSIGVGGETQYF. The CDR3 nucleotides are TGTGCCAACAGTATAGGGGTGGGCGGAGAGACCCAGTACTTC.

This clonotype was picked up many times. The gene calls are TRBV10-2 and TRBJ2-3; D is perhaps TRBD2 (5 bases). Germline V CDR1 and CDR2: WSHSY, SAAADI. The CDR3 is 14 amino acids. The V end lost 5 bases, the J end lost 2 bases, and 11 bases lay between the germline ends. The CDR3 region has the DNA TGCGCCAGCAGTTTGGACTCAGACACAGATACGCAGTATTTT. Residues: CASSLDSDTDTQYF.

Comment on this clonotype: One junction end disagrees with the germline gene, perhaps due to a read error. This chain connects TRBV20-1 to TRBJ2-1; TRBD2 might be the D (5 bases). Germline V gene data show CDR1 as DFQATT and CDR2 as SNEGSKA (reference sequence). The CDR3 extends over 14 amino acids. The CDR3 loop reads CSAPRTGDYNKQFF. The CDR3 DNA is TGCAGTGCCCCCAGGACTGGGGATTACAATAAGCAATTCTTC.

The chain employs TRBV29-1 and TRBJ1-1; D not resolved. The V gene's germline CDR1 is SQVTM and CDR2 ANQGSEA. V lost 5 bases, J lost 3 bases, and 7 bases lay in between. The CDR3 runs to 11 residues. This chain's CDR3 is CSVTVDTEAFF. CDR3 nucleotides: TGCAGCGTTACTGTGGACACTGAAGCTTTCTTT. The full variable domain, with the rest looked up from reference TRBV29-1 and TRBJ1-1, is SAVISQKPSRDICQRGTSLTIQCQVDSQVTMMFWYRQQPGQSLTLIATANQGSEATYESGFVIDKFPISRPNLTFSTLTVSNMSPEDSSIYLCSVTVDTEAFFGQGTRLTVV.

This clonotype was seen once. The junction shows a germline mismatch at one end, possibly a read error. J is TRBJ2-1 and V is TRBV11-1, with 11 bases that match TRBD1. This CDR3 region has 15 residues. Germline CDR1 reads SGHAT; CDR2 reads FQDESV (reference sequence). The CDR3 loop reads CANSLDRGLINKQFF. In DNA form, the CDR3 reads TGTGCCAACAGCCTGGACAGGGGGCTCATCAATAAGCAGTTCTTC.

This clonotype has just one count. At one end, the junction sequence differs from germline, possibly due to a read error. The chain carries TRBV11-2 and TRBJ2-2; TRBD2 might be the D (5 bases). There are 16 residues in the CDR3. The germline V gene encodes CDR1 SGHAT and CDR2 FQNNGV. CDR3 bases: TGTGCCAGCAGCTCCCCCCGGGATCCAAACACCAGGGAGCTGTTTTTT. Amino acid sequence: CASSSPRDPNTRELFF.

In regard to this clonotype: Just one base apart from a much larger clone, this may be a read error. The CDR3 ends on some other residue instead of the conserved phenylalanine or tryptophan, so this is likely a read error. The genes are TRBV29-1 and TRBJ1-2, with D uncertain. This CDR3 is 12 amino acids long. Trimming stripped 3 bases from V and 11 bases from J, with 16 bases between. Germline V gene data show CDR1 as SQVTM and CDR2 as ANQGSEA. CDR3 bases: TGCAGCGTTGAGGTGGGCCGGGAGGGATACACCCTC. It translates to CSVEVGREGYTL.

This clonotype was detected ten times or more. The rearrangement links TRBV6-5 to TRBJ2-3; D possibly corresponds to TRBD2 (7 bases). Trimming cost V 4 bases and J 4 bases, with 18 bases left between them. Germline V gene data show CDR1 as MNHEY and CDR2 as SVGAGI. This CDR3 has 16 amino acids. For the CDR3, the DNA is TGTGCCAGCAGTTCCATGGGGGGGGGCGTCCCAGATACGCAGTATTTT. Translating it yields CASSSMGGGVPDTQYF.

The V and J genes are TRBV4-3 and TRBJ2-7; D ambiguous. Germline V gene sequence: CDR1 LGHNA, CDR2 YSLEER. The CDR3 loop spans 16 amino acids. V was shortened by 0 bases and J by 3 bases, with 15 bases between the two germline ends. The CDR3 bases are TGCGCCAGCAGCCAAGATCCGGGTGGCACCTTCTACGAGCAGTACTTC. This translates into CASSQDPGGTFYEQYF.

V and J are TRBV11-2 and TRBJ2-1; D might be TRBD2 (5 bases). The CDR3 is 16 residues long. Trimming shortened V by 6 bases and J by 4 bases, and 19 bases separated the two germline ends. Germline V lookup: CDR1 SGHAT, CDR2 FQNNGV. This CDR3 reads CASRLEPSGLYNEQFF. CDR3 sequence (DNA): TGTGCCAGCAGACTAGAACCGTCGGGCCTTTACAATGAGCAGTTCTTC.

The chain carries TRBV2 and TRBJ2-3, with D perhaps given as TRBD1 or TRBD2 (6 bases each). Trimming pared 2 bases from V and 0 bases from J, leaving 12 bases between. The CDR3 runs 16 residues. CDR1 and CDR2 from the germline V gene are SNHLY and FYNNEI. This CDR3 reads CASSENGGVSTDTQYF. In nucleotides, the CDR3 is TGTGCCAGCAGTGAAAACGGGGGCGTCAGCACAGATACGCAGTATTTT. The variable domain in full, with the rest retrieved from reference TRBV2 and TRBJ2-3, is EPEVTQTPSHQVTQMGQEVILRCVPISNHLYFYWYRQILGQKVEFLVSFYNNEISEKSEIFDDQFSVERPDGSNFTLKIRSTKLEDSAMYFCASSENGGVSTDTQYFGPGTRLTVL.

The chain has TRBV12-3 or TRBV12-4 and TRBJ2-7, with TRBD1 as a possible D gene (6 bases). The CDR3 is 16 amino acids. The ends were cut back, 6 bases at V and 2 bases at J, with 20 bases in the middle. For the CDR3, the DNA is TGTGCCAGCAGCTCATCATTCCCGGACAGCGCCTACGAGCAGTACTTC. This encodes CASSSSFPDSAYEQYF.

This clonotype was observed a few times. The final CDR3 position lacks the conserved phenylalanine or tryptophan, pointing to a likely read error. The J gene is TRBJ2-7, the V gene TRBV11-3; 9 bases are a match to TRBD1. Unmatched junction bases numbered 16, after V lost 5 bases and J lost 8 bases. Germline V gene data show CDR1 as SGHNT and CDR2 as YENEEA. This CDR3 is built from 16 residues. This chain's CDR3 is CASSMTGTGSLYKQYI. CDR3 nucleotide sequence: TGTGCCAGCAGCATGACCGGGACAGGGTCTTTATACAAGCAGTACATC.

To note about this clonotype: The missing conserved phenylalanine or tryptophan at the end of this CDR3 makes a read error likely. The chain has TRBV20-1 and TRBJ1-1; a weak D match, TRBD1 (5 bases). Germline-derived CDR1 and CDR2 are DFQATT and SNEGSKA (reference sequence). There are 13 residues in the CDR3. CDR3 bases: TGCTGTGCTAGAGGGGTGAGGGGCAATGAAGCTTTCATT. Translation gives CCARGVRGNEAFI.